What follows are 7 T cell receptor beta chains derived from one specimen sequenced in a study of cytomegalovirus exposure and HLA in healthy donors. The PCR contained 60 Vbeta and 13 Jbeta primers. TCRdb's copy holds only in-frame clones and misses some; the assay was immunoSEQ multiplex PCR. The sample shows nearly 200,000 clones, 82% of them seen only once. Sequencing input: PBMCs. The source is a woman aged 45-60 years in good health and CMV-seropositive.

Remarks on this clone: The same CDR3 is also encoded by other DNA sequences in this sample. The V call is TRBV5-1, the J call TRBJ2-3; possible D gene TRBD2, 5 bases. This CDR3 is 13 amino acids long. Germline V lookup: CDR1 SGHRS, CDR2 YFSETQ. V gave up 0 bases and J gave up 3 bases, with 5 bases separating them. In nucleotides, the CDR3 is TGCGCCAGCAGCTTGGGGAGGACAGATACGCAGTATTTT. It is translated as CASSLGRTDTQYF.

V and J are TRBV15 and TRBJ2-5; 9 nucleotides align to TRBD1. The J call may be wrong; the DNA end is better matched by TRBJ2-7. The CDR3 is made up of 16 amino acids. The germline CDR1 and CDR2 sequences are LNHNV and YYDKDF (reference sequence). This CDR3 is CATSSWGGQGIGEQYF. The CDR3 DNA sequence: TGTGCCACCAGCTCCTGGGGGGGACAGGGAATAGGCGAGCAGTACTTC.

Worth noting for this clone: The final CDR3 position lacks the conserved phenylalanine or tryptophan, pointing to a likely read error. The DNA is left out, because the CDR3 cannot be placed on it with certainty; the CDR3 is given as TCRdb lists it. The chain joins TRBV12-1 to TRBJ1-2; TRBD1 is taken as the D call from the table, unchecked against the DNA. TRBV12-1 is a recognized pseudogene. The CDR3 is 8 amino acids in total, end residues counted. The chain's CDR3 is CASSFAGV.

The chain links TRBV9 to TRBJ2-1, with D possibly matching TRBD2 (5 bases). Germline V CDR1 and CDR2: SGDLS, YYNGEE. V lost 0 bases and J 8 bases, leaving 15 bases between the germline ends. The CDR3 is 15 residues long. The CDR3 bases are TGTGCCAGCAGCGTAGGTAGCGATTGGGAAGATGAGCAGTTCTTC. Translation gives CASSVGSDWEDEQFF.

The chain combines TRBV19 with TRBJ2-3; D is unclear. Germline V gives CDR1 LNHDA, CDR2 SQIVND (reference sequence). Between the trimmed V and J ends, which lost 3 bases and 9 bases, there was a span of 16 bases. The CDR3 extends over 14 amino acids. CDR3 in DNA: TGTGCCAGTAGTATGCCCTCCCATTCCCGGACGCAGTATTTT. Its protein is CASSMPSHSRTQYF.

This clone was counted a few times. J is TRBJ1-5 and V is TRBV11-2; D call uncertain. Germline V gene sequence: CDR1 SGHAT, CDR2 FQNNGV. There are 16 residues in the CDR3. The ends were cut back, 2 bases at V and 4 bases at J, with 15 bases in the middle. Here the CDR3 reads CASSLTLGERNQPQHF. In DNA, the CDR3 is TGTGCCAGCAGCTTAACTTTGGGAGAGCGGAATCAGCCCCAGCATTTT.

J is TRBJ2-5 and V is TRBV7-2; 7 bases are a match to TRBD1. V trimming: 2 bases; J trimming: 4 bases; junction bases outside the gene matches: 4. CDR3 length: 14 amino acids. From germline, CDR1 is SGHTA and CDR2 FQGNSA. In DNA form, the CDR3 reads TGTGCCAGCAGCTTAAGTAGGGGGCGAGAGACCCAGTACTTC. This gives the protein CASSLSRGRETQYF. Together with reference TRBV7-2 and TRBJ2-5, the CDR3 gives the full variable domain: GAGVSQSPSNKVTEKGKDVELRCDPISGHTALYWYRQSLGQGLEFLIYFQGNSAPDKSGLPSDRFSAERTGGSVSTLTIQRTQQEDSAVYLCASSLSRGRETQYFGPGTRLLVL.